A selection of T cell receptor beta chains follows, all from one sample in a study of shared clonotypes between healthy human individuals. The protocol was immunoSEQ multiplex PCR, while the TCRdb copy is restricted to in-frame clones and leaves out a portion. The sample consists of approximately 2,000,000 clones, 92% of them appearing once. The sequenced sample consisted of naive CD4+ T cells from PBMCs. The receptors here all came from a man younger than 35 in good health. Some clones in this sample may be carry-over from other donors' samples. The CDR3 runs from the conserved cysteine through the conserved F or W. The order of the fields is clone size, V gene, J gene, D gene, CDR3 DNA, CDR3 protein. The D gene is left open where the match is weak. The listing skips clone size in some rows; elsewhere it reads once, few, many or a size class.

>once|TRBV15|TRBJ2-7|NA
TGTGCCACCAGCAGAGCCCCTAGTGTAAGGTACTTC
CATSRAPSVRYF
>once|TRBV18|TRBJ1-4|TRBD1
TGTGCCAGCTCACCAGTGGGGACAGGGGAAGAAAAACTGTTTTTT
CASSPVGTGEEKLFF
>NA|TRBV7-9|TRBJ1-1|TRBD1
TGTGCCAGCAGCTTTGACAGGGGGAACACTGAAGCTTTCTTT
CASSFDRGNTEAFF
>NA|TRBV7-6|TRBJ2-7|NA
TGTGCCAGCAGCTTAGTGCGGGACAGATCCTACGAGCAGTACTTC
CASSLVRDRSYEQYF
>once|TRBV2|TRBJ2-2|TRBD2
TGTGCCAGCAGGACTAGCGGGAGGACCGGGGAGCTGTTTTTT
CASRTSGRTGELFF
>NA|TRBV4-1|TRBJ1-2|NA
TGCGCCAGCAGCCAAGATCACGGTTATGGCTACACCTTC
CASSQDHGYGYTF
>NA|TRBV5-1|TRBJ2-7|NA
TGCGCCAGCAGCTTTCACTACGAGCAGTACTTC
CASSFHYEQYF
>NA|TRBV2|TRBJ1-2|NA
TGTGCCAGCACCCCAAGGCTTAGGGCGGACTATGGCTACACCTTC
CASTPRLRADYGYTF
>NA|TRBV28|TRBJ1-1|NA
TGTGCCAGCAGTTTATCCTTGGGGGAATATGGGGATGAAGCTTTCTTT
CASSLSLGEYGDEAFF
>NA|TRBV7-2|TRBJ1-5|NA
TGTGCCAGCAGTCTCCGGGCGAATCAGCCCCAGCATTTT
CASSLRANQPQHF
>NA|TRBV4-2|TRBJ2-2|NA
TGTGCCAGCAGCCAAGGAAAACAGGGTCCCGGGGAGCTGTTTTTT
CASSQGKQGPGELFF
>NA|TRBV5-1|TRBJ2-1|NA
TGCGCCAGCAGCTACGACTTGTACAATGAGCAGTTCTTC
CASSYDLYNEQFF
>NA|TRBV5-4|TRBJ2-7|TRBD1
TGTGCCAGCAGCTTGGACAGGGGCCCCTCCTACGAGCAGTACTTC
CASSLDRGPSYEQYF
>once|TRBV14|TRBJ1-5|TRBD1
TGTGCCAGCAGCCAAGAGGACAGGGGGTGGTGTAAGAGCAATCAGCCCCAGCATTTT
CASSQEDRGWCKSNQPQHF
>NA|TRBV7-2|TRBJ2-1|TRBD2
TGTGCCAGCAGCCGAATACTAGCGGGTCGGGTTGAGCAGTTCTTC
CASSRILAGRVEQFF
>NA|TRBV7-3|TRBJ2-1|NA
TGTGCCAGCAGCCCCCGGGCCGTTAGAGGAGGCTCCTACAATGAGCAGTTCTTC
CASSPRAVRGGSYNEQFF
>few|TRBV4-2|TRBJ1-4|NA
TGTGCCAGCAGCCAAGATCCCCGGACAGTCGGTAATGAAAAACTGTTTTTT
CASSQDPRTVGNEKLFF
>NA|TRBV29-1|TRBJ1-2|NA
TGCAGCGCGCACGGGGGCGGCTATGGCTACACCTTC
CSAHGGGYGYTF
>NA|TRBV19|TRBJ2-6|NA
TGTGCCAGTAGTGGGGGATTCCGGTCTGGGGCCAACGTCCTGACTTTC
CASSGGFRSGANVLTF
>NA|TRBV6-1|TRBJ1-1|NA
TGTGCCAGCAGTCTTGGTTCCAGGAACACTGAAGCTTTCTTT
CASSLGSRNTEAFF
>NA|TRBV5-1|TRBJ2-1|NA
TGCGCCAGCAGCCGTACAGGGGGAGGGTCCTACAATGAGCAGTTCTTC
CASSRTGGGSYNEQFF
>NA|TRBV27|TRBJ2-3|NA
TGTGCCAGCAGGGGGGGAGATACGCAGTATTTT
CASRGGDTQYF
>once|TRBV30|TRBJ1-3|NA
TGTGCCTGGATTCGGAGCTCTGGAAACACCATATATTTT
CAWIRSSGNTIYF
>NA|TRBV28|TRBJ2-7|TRBD2
TGTGCCAGCTTTCCGGGCGGGAGGAACTACGAGCAGTACTTC
CASFPGGRNYEQYF
>once|TRBV7-9|TRBJ2-5|NA
TGTGCCAGCAGCTTATTGGGGGCTCGCGAGGTGGCCCAGTACTTC
CASSLLGAREVAQYF
>NA|TRBV28|TRBJ2-6|NA
TGTGCCAGCAGTCGAACTAGCTCTGGGGCCAACGTCCTGACTTTC
CASSRTSSGANVLTF
>NA|TRBV6-5|TRBJ2-5|NA
TGTGCCAGCAGCCTTAACCCAGGGAGTGCGGAGACCCAGTACTTC
CASSLNPGSAETQYF
>NA|TRBV18|TRBJ1-4|TRBD1
TGTGCCAGCTCACCGATGGGACAGGCTGATTCAACTAATGAAAAACTGTTTTTT
CASSPMGQADSTNEKLFF
>NA|TRBV6-6|TRBJ2-2|TRBD2
TGTGCCAGCGGAAGGACTAGCGGGCTCACCGGGGAGCTGTTTTTT
CASGRTSGLTGELFF
>NA|TRBV19|TRBJ2-7|TRBD2
TGTGCCAGTAGTAATCAGCGGGGGAGCTCCTACGAGCAGTACTTC
CASSNQRGSSYEQYF
>NA|TRBV7-3|TRBJ2-1|NA
TGTGCCAGCAGGGGTGTTAGAGCGGCCTACAATGAGCAGTTCTTC
CASRGVRAAYNEQFF
>NA|TRBV5-1|TRBJ2-3|TRBD2
TGCGCCAGCAGACGGGGACTAGCGGGCACAGATACGCAGTATTTT
CASRRGLAGTDTQYF
>NA|TRBV19|TRBJ1-5|NA
TGTGCCAGTAGAGGGGCCTTAGACGTTAGCAATCAGCCCCAGCATTTT
CASRGALDVSNQPQHF